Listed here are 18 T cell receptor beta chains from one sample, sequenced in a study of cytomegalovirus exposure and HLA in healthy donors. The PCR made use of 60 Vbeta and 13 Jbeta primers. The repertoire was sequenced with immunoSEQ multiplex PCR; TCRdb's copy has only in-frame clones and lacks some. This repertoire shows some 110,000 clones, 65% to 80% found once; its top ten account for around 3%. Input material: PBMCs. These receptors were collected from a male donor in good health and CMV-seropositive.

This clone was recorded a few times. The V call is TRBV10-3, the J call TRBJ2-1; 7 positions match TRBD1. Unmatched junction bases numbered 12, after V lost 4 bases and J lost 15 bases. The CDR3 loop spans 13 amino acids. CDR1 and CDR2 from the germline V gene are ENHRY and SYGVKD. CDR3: CAISGKQGLVSFF. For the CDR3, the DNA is TGTGCCATCAGTGGTAAACAGGGGTTAGTCTCGTTCTTC.

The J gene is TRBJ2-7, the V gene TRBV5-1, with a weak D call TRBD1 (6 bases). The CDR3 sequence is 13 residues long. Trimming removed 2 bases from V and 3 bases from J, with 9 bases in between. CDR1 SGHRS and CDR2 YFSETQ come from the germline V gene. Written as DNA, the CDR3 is TGCGCCAGCAGCTTCACCAGGGGCTACGAGCAGTACTTC. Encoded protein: CASSFTRGYEQYF.

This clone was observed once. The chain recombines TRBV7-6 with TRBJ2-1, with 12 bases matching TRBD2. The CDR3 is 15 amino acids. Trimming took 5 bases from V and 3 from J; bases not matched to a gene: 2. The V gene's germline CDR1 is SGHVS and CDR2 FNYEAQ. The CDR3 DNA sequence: TGTGCCAGCAGCAGACTAGCGGGAGACTACAATGAGCAGTTCTTC. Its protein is CASSRLAGDYNEQFF.

The CDR3: CASSVAGGQGQPQHF. The DNA of the CDR3 is TGTGCCAGCAGCGTTGCGGGGGGGCAAGGGCAGCCCCAGCATTTT. The chain couples TRBV7-2 to TRBJ1-5; a possible D gene is TRBD1 (6 bases). CDR3 size: 15 residues. In germline, CDR1 is SGHTA, CDR2 FQGNSA. V lost 5 bases to trimming and J lost 7 bases, with 18 bases between them.

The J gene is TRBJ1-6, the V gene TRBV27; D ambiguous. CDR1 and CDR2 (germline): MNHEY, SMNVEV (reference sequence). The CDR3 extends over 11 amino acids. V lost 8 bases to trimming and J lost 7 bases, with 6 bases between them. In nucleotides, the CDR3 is TGTGCCAGCCGTTCGAATTCACCCCTCCACTTT. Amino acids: CASRSNSPLHF.

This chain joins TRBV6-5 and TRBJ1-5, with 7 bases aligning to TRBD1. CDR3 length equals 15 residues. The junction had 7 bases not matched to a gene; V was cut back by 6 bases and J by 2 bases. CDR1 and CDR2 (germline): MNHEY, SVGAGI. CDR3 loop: CASRNRGTGNQPQHF. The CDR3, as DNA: TGTGCCAGCAGAAACAGGGGCACGGGCAATCAGCCCCAGCATTTT.

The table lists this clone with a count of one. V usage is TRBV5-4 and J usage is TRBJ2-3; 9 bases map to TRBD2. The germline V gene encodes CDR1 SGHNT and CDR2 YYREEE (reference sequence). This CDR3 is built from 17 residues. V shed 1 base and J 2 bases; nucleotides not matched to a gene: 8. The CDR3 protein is CASSLIILAGNTDTQYF. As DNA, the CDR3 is TGTGCCAGCAGCTTGATCATCCTAGCGGGGAACACAGATACGCAGTATTTT.

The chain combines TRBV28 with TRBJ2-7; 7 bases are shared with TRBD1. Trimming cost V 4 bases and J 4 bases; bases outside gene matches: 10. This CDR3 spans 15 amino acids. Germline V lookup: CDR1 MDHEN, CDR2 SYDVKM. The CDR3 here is CASSSETTGKYEQYF. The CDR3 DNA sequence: TGTGCCAGCAGTTCCGAGACGACAGGGAAGTACGAGCAGTACTTC.

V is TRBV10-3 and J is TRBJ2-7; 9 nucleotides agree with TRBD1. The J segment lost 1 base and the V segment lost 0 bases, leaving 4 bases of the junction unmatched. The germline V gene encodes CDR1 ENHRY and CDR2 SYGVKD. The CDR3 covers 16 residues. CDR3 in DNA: TGTGCCATCAGTGAGTCGATAGGGACAGGGTCCTACGAGCAGTACTTC. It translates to CAISESIGTGSYEQYF.

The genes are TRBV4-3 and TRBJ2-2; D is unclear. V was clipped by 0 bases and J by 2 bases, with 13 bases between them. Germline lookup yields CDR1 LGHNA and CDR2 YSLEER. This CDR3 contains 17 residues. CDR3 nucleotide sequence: TGCGCCAGCAGCCAAGATCGGCGGCGGATAAACACCGGGGAGCTGTTTTTT. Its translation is CASSQDRRRINTGELFF.

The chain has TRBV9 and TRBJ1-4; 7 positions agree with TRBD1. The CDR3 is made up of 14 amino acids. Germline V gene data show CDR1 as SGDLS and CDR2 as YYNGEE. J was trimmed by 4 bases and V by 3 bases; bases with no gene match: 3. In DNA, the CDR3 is TGTGCCAGCAGCGGGGGACAGAATAATGAAAAACTGTTTTTT. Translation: CASSGGQNNEKLFF.

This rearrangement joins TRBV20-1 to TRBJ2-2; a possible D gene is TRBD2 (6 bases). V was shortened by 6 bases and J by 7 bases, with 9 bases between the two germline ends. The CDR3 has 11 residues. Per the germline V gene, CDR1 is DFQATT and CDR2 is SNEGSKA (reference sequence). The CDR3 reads CSAPGDGELFF. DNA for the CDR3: TGCAGTGCGCCGGGGGACGGGGAGCTGTTTTTT.

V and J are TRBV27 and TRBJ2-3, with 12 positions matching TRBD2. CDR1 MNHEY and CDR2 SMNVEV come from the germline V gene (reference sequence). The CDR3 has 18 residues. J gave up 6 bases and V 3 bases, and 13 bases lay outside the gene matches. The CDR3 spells CASSLSQLAGGGGDTQYF. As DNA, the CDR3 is TGTGCCAGCAGTTTGTCCCAACTAGCGGGGGGCGGGGGGGATACGCAGTATTTT.

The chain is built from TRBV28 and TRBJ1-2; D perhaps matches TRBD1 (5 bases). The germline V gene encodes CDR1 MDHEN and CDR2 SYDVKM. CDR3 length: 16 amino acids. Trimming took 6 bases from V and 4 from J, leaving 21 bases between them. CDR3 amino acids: CASRRSDTRLGYGYTF. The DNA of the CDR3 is TGTGCCAGCAGACGGTCGGACACTCGTTTGGGCTATGGCTACACCTTC.

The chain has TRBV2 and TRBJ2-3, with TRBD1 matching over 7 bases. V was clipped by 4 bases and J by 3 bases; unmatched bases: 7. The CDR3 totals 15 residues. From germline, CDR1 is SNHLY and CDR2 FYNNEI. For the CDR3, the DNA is TGTGCCAGCAGTGCGGGACAGATCGGGACAGATACGCAGTATTTT. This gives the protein CASSAGQIGTDTQYF.

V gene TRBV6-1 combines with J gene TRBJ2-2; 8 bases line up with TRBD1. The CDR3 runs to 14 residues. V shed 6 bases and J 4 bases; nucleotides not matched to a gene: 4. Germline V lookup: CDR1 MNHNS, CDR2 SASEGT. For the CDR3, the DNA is TGTGCCAGCAGGAGACAGGGGAGCACCGGGGAGCTGTTTTTT. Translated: CASRRQGSTGELFF.

CDR3 bases: TGTGCCAGCAGCCTAGGGGGACAGGGCTACGAGCAGTACTTC. It codes for CASSLGGQGYEQYF. J is TRBJ2-7 and V is TRBV4-2, with 9 nucleotides matching TRBD1. CDR3 length: 14 residues. After removal of 4 bases from V and 3 bases from J, the junction contained 4 bases not matched to a gene. The V gene's germline CDR1 is LGHNA and CDR2 YNFKEQ.

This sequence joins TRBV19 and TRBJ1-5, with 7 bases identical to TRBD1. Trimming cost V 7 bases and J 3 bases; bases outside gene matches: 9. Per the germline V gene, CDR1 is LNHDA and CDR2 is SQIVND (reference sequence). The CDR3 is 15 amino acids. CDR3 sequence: CASKIGGGLNQPQHF. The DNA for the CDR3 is TGTGCCAGTAAGATCGGAGGGGGCCTCAATCAGCCCCAGCATTTT.